This TCR beta chain was sequenced for a study of patients and donors after allogeneic stem cell transplantation. J was trimmed by 1 base and V by 4 bases; bases with no gene match: 2. This CDR3 comprises 14 residues. The germline V gene encodes CDR1 SGHDT and CDR2 YYEEEE. TCRdb redid the calling of the RT-PCR reads with MiXCR, one entry per CDR3 protein. The sample lists hundreds of thousands of distinct CDR3 sequences, 11% to 15% occurring once. Sequences were obtained from blood, either unsorted or a sorted T cell fraction (not recorded which). The sequence came from a human donor who was either an allogeneic HSCT recipient or a stem cell or donor lymphocyte infusion donor (not recorded which). It is not recorded whose cells these are; they may come from a transplant donor. The genes are TRBV5-6 and TRBJ1-3; TRBD1 aligns across 7 bases. The chain's CDR3 is CASSMTGSGNTIYF. The CDR3, as DNA: TGTGCCAGCAGCATGACAGGGTCTGGAAACACCATATATTTT.